One and the same sample provided the 10 T cell receptor beta chains below, sequenced in a study of blood T cells in healthy people across ages. A sample-barcoded 5' primer and a J-beta primer mix were used in a second PCR of about 7 to 12 cycles. Each CDR3 protein gets one entry after TCRdb re-called the 5' RACE reads with MiXCR. The sample lists fewer than 1 million distinct CDR3 sequences, approximately 44% occurring once. The sequenced material came from blood. These receptors all stem from a man between 60 and 75 years old in good health.

The J gene is TRBJ2-3, the V gene TRBV2; 9 bases match TRBD2. Germline CDR1 is SNHLY and CDR2 is FYNNEI. V was pared by 6 bases and J by 5 bases, with 6 bases of the junction left unmatched. The CDR3 is 14 residues long. CDR3 in amino acids: CASRDSGGGDTQYF. CDR3 DNA: TGTGCCAGCAGGGATAGCGGGGGAGGAGATACGCAGTATTTT.

This clonotype was seen a handful of times. The chain links TRBV7-2 to TRBJ2-5; 8 bases are shared with TRBD2. The CDR3 length is 13 residues. With 4 bases clipped from V and 3 bases from J, the junction kept 1 base outside the gene matches. Germline loops: CDR1 SGHTA, CDR2 FQGNSA. The CDR3 protein is CASSWTSKETQYF. The CDR3 region has the DNA TGTGCCAGCAGCTGGACTAGCAAAGAGACCCAGTACTTC. Using reference TRBV7-2 and TRBJ2-5 for the parts outside the CDR3, the full variable domain is GAGVSQSPSNKVTEKGKDVELRCDPISGHTALYWYRQSLGQGLEFLIYFQGNSAPDKSGLPSDRFSAERTGGSVSTLTIQRTQQEDSAVYLCASSWTSKETQYFGPGTRLLVL.

This clonotype was counted only a few times. The chain has TRBV19 and TRBJ1-1, with 8 nucleotides matching TRBD1. Germline-derived CDR1 and CDR2 are LNHDA and SQIVND (reference sequence). V was clipped by 6 bases and J by 0 bases; unmatched bases: 9. The CDR3 covers 16 residues. The CDR3 loop is CASSLTGDIMNTEAFF. In DNA form, the CDR3 reads TGTGCCAGTAGCTTGACAGGGGATATCATGAACACTGAAGCTTTCTTT.

This clonotype has more than one count but fewer than ten. The chain uses TRBV20-1 and TRBJ2-7; 7 nucleotides match TRBD1. After removal of 0 bases from V and 3 bases from J, the junction contained 8 bases not matched to a gene. The CDR3 has 15 residues. Germline V gene sequence: CDR1 DFQATT, CDR2 SNEGSKA (reference sequence). The CDR3, as DNA: TGCAGTGCTAGAGATCTACAGGGGTCTGACTACGAGCAGTACTTC. It yields the protein CSARDLQGSDYEQYF.

This clonotype has only a few counts. The rearrangement uses TRBV25-1 and TRBJ1-1; D uncertain. CDR3 length: 15 residues. The V end lost 1 base, the J end lost 2 bases, and 11 bases lay between the germline ends. CDR1 is MGHDK, CDR2 SYGVNS, per germline. Written as DNA, the CDR3 is TGTGCCAGCAGTGAATTTGAGGATTTCAACACTGAAGCTTTCTTT. Translation gives CASSEFEDFNTEAFF.

This clonotype was seen at least ten times. The chain joins TRBV7-2 to TRBJ2-3; maybe TRBD1 (5 bases). CDR1 is SGHTA and CDR2 is FQGNSA in the germline V gene. Trimming stripped 3 bases from V and 4 bases from J, with 8 bases between. The CDR3 runs 13 residues. DNA for the CDR3: TGTGCCAGCAGCTTCTTAGGGGCAGATACGCAGTATTTT. Translated: CASSFLGADTQYF. The full variable domain, completed using reference TRBV7-2 and TRBJ2-3, is GAGVSQSPSNKVTEKGKDVELRCDPISGHTALYWYRQSLGQGLEFLIYFQGNSAPDKSGLPSDRFSAERTGGSVSTLTIQRTQQEDSAVYLCASSFLGADTQYFGPGTRLTVL.

Remarks on this clonotype: A read error is possible here, since a much larger clone lies one base away. J is TRBJ1-2 and V is TRBV5-6; a weak D match, TRBD1 (6 bases). The CDR3 is made up of 14 amino acids. CDR1 and CDR2 (germline): SGHDT, YYEEEE. In nucleotides, the CDR3 is TGTGCCAGCAGCGTACAGGGATCCTTTGATGGCTGCACCTTC. Its translation: CASSVQGSFDGCTF.

The V call is TRBV2, the J call TRBJ1-2; D may be TRBD1 (6 bases). V was trimmed by 3 bases and J by 5 bases, leaving 16 bases between them. CDR3 size: 15 residues. CDR1 is SNHLY, CDR2 FYNNEI, per germline. The CDR3 coding sequence is TGTGCCAGCAGTGATCGAGGGGGTAATATGTATGGCTACACCTTC. It encodes CASSDRGGNMYGYTF. Together with reference TRBV2 and TRBJ1-2, the CDR3 gives the full variable domain: EPEVTQTPSHQVTQMGQEVILRCVPISNHLYFYWYRQILGQKVEFLVSFYNNEISEKSEIFDDQFSVERPDGSNFTLKIRSTKLEDSAMYFCASSDRGGNMYGYTFGSGTRLTVV.

Concerning this clonotype itself: The junction departs from germline at one end; a sequencing error may be responsible. This chain links TRBV7-4 with TRBJ2-7; the match to TRBD1 covers 7 bases. The CDR3 runs to 17 residues. The V gene's germline CDR1 is SGHVT and CDR2 SQSDAQ. CDR3: CASSLDRERNNSDEQYF. The CDR3 region has the DNA TGTGCCAGTAGCTTAGACAGGGAAAGGAACAATTCCGACGAGCAGTACTTC. Drawing the rest from reference TRBV7-4 and TRBJ2-7, the complete variable domain is GAGVSQSPRYKVAKRGRDVALRCDSISGHVTLYWYRQTLGQGSEVLTYSQSDAQRDKSGRPSGRFSAERPERSVSTLKIQRTEQGDSAVYLCASSLDRERNNSDEQYFGPGTRLTVT.

This clonotype came up many times. The genes are TRBV10-1 and TRBJ2-5; no clear D. V lost 0 bases, J lost 1 base, and 9 bases lay in between. CDR3 size: 15 residues. The germline CDR1 and CDR2 sequences are WNHNN and SYGVQD (reference sequence). CDR3 residues: CASSESAKTQETQYF. Here the CDR3 DNA reads TGCGCCAGCAGTGAGTCGGCCAAGACCCAAGAGACCCAGTACTTC.